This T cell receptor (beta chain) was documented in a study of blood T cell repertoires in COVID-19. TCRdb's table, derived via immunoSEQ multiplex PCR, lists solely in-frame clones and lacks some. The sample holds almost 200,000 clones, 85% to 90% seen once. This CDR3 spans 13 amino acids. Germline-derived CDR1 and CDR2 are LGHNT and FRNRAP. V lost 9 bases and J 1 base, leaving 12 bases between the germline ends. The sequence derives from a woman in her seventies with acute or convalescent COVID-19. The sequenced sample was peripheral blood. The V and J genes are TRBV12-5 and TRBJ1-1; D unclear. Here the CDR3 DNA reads TGTGCTAGCCAGAAGGAGGGGAACACTGAAGCTTTCTTT. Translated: CASQKEGNTEAFF.